This T cell receptor (beta chain) was identified during a study of CD8 T cells in ankylosing spondylitis. V lost 2 bases and J 6 bases, leaving 13 bases between the germline ends. Per the germline V gene, CDR1 is SGHTA and CDR2 is FQGNSA. The CDR3 consists of 15 residues. This clonotype was seen repeatedly, ten times or more. Its specificity is unknown. Findings and caveats of the study: A TCR beta motif of under 10 highly homologous variants seemed to mark ankylosing spondylitis blood. In ankylosing spondylitis patients, matched synovial fluid reportedly showed significant enrichment of disease-linked clones. Prior literature has documented some motif variants in synovial fluid and blood from reactive arthritis.

MiXCR, applied by TCRdb to the 5' RACE reads, yields one record per CDR3 protein. The repertoire consists of approximately 25,000 distinct CDR3 sequences, with 17% occurring once and the leading ten covering 25% to 30%. The chain carries TRBV7-2 and TRBJ2-2, with a weak D call TRBD2 (6 bases). The TCR sequence derives from a male donor with ankylosing spondylitis or in good health (not recorded which). Sequenced sample: blood. CDR3 in DNA: TGTGCCAGCAGCTTATTGTCAGGGAGGCCCGGGGAGCTGTTTTTT. Translated, it gives CASSLLSGRPGELFF.